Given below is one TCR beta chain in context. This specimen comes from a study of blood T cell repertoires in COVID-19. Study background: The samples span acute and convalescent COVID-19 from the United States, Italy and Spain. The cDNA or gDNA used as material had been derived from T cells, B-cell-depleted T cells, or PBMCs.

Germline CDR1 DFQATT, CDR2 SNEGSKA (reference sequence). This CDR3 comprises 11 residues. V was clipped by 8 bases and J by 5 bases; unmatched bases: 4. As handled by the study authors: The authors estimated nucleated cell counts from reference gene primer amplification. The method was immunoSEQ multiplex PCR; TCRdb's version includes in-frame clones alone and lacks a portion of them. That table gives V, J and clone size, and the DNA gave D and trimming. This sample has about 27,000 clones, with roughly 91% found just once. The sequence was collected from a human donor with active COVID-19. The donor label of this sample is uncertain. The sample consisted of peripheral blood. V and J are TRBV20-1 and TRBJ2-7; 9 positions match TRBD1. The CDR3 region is CSPGQGNEQYF. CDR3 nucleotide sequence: TGCAGTCCAGGACAGGGGAACGAGCAGTACTTC.